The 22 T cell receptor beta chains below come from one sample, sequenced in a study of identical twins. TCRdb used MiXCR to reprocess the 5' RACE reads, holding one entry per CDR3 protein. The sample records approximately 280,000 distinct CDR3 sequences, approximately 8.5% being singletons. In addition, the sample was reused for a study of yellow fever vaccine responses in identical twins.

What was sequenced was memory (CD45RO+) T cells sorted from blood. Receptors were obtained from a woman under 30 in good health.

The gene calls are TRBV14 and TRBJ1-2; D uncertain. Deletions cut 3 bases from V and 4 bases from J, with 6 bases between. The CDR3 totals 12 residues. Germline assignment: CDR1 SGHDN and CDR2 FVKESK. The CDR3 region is CASSQTAYGYTF. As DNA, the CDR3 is TGTGCCAGCAGCCAGACGGCCTATGGCTACACCTTC.

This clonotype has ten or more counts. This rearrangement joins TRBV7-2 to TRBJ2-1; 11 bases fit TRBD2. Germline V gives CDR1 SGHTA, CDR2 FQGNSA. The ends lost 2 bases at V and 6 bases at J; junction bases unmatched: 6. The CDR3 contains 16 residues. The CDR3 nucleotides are TGTGCCAGCAGCTTATTAGCGGGAGGGTGGGTCAATGAGCAGTTCTTC. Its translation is CASSLLAGGWVNEQFF. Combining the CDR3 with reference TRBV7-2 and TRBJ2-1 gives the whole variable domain GAGVSQSPSNKVTEKGKDVELRCDPISGHTALYWYRQSLGQGLEFLIYFQGNSAPDKSGLPSDRFSAERTGGSVSTLTIQRTQQEDSAVYLCASSLLAGGWVNEQFFGPGTRLTVL.

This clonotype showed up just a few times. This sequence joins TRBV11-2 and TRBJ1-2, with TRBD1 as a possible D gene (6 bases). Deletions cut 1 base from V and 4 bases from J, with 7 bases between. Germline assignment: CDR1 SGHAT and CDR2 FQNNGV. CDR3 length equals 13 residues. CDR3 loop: CASSLGTAYGYTF. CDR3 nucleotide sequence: TGTGCCAGCAGCTTAGGGACAGCCTATGGCTACACCTTC.

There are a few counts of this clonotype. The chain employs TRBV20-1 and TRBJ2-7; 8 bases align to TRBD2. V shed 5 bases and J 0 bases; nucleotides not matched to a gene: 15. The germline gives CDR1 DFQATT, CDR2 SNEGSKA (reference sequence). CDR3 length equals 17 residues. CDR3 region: CSAPSGSPSQHSYEQYF. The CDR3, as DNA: TGCAGTGCTCCAAGCGGGAGCCCGTCTCAACACTCCTACGAGCAGTACTTC.

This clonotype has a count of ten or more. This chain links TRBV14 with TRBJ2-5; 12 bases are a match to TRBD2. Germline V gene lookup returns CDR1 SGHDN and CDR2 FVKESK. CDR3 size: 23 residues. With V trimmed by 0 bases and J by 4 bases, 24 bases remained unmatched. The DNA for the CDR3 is TGTGCCAGCAGCCAAGAATTCGGGCTATCTAGCGGGGGGGCAGTCGGTTCCGCAGAGACCCAGTACTTC. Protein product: CASSQEFGLSSGGAVGSAETQYF.

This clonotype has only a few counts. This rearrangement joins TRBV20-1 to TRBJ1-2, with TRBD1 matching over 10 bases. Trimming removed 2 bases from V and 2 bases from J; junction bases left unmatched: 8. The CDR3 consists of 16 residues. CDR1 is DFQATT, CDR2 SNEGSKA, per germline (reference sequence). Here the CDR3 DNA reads TGCAGTGCTAGACCCATTGACAGGGGGCGAAACTATGGCTACACCTTC. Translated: CSARPIDRGRNYGYTF.

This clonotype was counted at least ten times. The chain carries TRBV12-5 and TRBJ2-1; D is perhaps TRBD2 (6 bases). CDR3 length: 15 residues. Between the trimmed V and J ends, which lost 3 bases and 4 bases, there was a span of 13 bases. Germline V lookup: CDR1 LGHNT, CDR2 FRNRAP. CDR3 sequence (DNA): TGTGCTAGTGGTTTTGCCGAGCGGGCATACAATGAGCAGTTCTTC. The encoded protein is CASGFAERAYNEQFF.

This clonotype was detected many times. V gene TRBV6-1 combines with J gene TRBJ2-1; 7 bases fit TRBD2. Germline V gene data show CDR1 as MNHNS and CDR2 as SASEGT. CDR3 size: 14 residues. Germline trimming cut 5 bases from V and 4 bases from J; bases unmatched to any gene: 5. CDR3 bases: TGTGCCAGCAGTCCTAGCGGAAGTTACAATGAGCAGTTCTTC. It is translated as CASSPSGSYNEQFF.

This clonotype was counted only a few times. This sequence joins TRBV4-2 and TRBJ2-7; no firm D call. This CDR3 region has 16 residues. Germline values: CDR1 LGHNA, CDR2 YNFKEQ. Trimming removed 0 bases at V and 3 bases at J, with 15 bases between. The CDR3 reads CASSQDAAIPYYEQYF. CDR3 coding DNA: TGTGCCAGCAGCCAAGATGCGGCCATTCCCTACTACGAGCAGTACTTC.

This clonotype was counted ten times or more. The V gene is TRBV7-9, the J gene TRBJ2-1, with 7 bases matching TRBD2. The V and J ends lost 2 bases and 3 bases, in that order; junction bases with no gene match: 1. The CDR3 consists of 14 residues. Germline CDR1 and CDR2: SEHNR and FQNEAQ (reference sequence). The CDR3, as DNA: TGTGCCAGCAGCTTACGGGGGGTCTACAATGAGCAGTTCTTC. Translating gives CASSLRGVYNEQFF.

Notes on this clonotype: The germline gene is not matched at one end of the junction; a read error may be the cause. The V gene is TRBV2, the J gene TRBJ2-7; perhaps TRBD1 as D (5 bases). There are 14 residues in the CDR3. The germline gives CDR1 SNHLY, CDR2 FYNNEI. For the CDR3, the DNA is TGTGCCCGCAGTGAAGATGGGCAGGGCTACGAGCAGTACTTC. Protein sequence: CARSEDGQGYEQYF.

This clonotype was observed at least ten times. CDR3 sequence reads: CASSQAGTAYEQYF. CDR3 nucleotide sequence: TGTGCCAGCAGTCAAGCCGGGACGGCCTACGAGCAGTACTTC. The chain carries TRBV28 and TRBJ2-7; the D gene could be TRBD1 or TRBD2 (5 bases each). Per germline, CDR1 MDHEN and CDR2 SYDVKM. CDR3 length: 14 residues. Trimming took 5 bases from V and 2 from J, leaving 13 bases between them.

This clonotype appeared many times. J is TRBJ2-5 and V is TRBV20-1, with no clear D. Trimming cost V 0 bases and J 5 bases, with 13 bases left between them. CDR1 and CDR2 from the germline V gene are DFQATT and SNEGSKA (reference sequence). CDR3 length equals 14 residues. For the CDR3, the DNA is TGCAGTGCTAGAGAGGGTGTTGGGATGGAGACCCAGTACTTC. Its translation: CSAREGVGMETQYF.

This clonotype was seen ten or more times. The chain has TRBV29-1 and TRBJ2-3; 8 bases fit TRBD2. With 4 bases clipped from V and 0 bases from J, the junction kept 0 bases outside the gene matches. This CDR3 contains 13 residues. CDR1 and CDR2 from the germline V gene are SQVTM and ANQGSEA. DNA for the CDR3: TGCAGCGTTGCTAGCGGGAGCACAGATACGCAGTATTTT. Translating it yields CSVASGSTDTQYF.

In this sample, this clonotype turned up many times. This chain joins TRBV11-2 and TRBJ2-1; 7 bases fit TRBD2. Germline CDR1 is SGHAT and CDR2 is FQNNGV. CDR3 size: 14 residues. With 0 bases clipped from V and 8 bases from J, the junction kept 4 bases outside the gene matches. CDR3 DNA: TGTGCCAGCAGCTTAGATCGACTAGCCTATGAGCAGTTCTTC. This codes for CASSLDRLAYEQFF.

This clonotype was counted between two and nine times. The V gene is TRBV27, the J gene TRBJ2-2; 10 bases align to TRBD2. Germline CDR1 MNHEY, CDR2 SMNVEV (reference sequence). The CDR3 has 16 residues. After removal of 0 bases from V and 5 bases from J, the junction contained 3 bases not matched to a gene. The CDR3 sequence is CASSLSGTSVTGELFF. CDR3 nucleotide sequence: TGTGCCAGCAGTTTATCGGGGACTAGCGTGACCGGGGAGCTGTTTTTT.

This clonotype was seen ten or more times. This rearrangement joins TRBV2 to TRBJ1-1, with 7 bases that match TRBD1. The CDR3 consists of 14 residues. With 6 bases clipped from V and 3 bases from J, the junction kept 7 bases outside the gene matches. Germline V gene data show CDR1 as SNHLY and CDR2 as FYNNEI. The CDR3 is CASRSTGSDTEAFF. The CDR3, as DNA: TGTGCCAGCAGGTCGACAGGGAGCGACACTGAAGCTTTCTTT. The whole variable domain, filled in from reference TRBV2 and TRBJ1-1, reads EPEVTQTPSHQVTQMGQEVILRCVPISNHLYFYWYRQILGQKVEFLVSFYNNEISEKSEIFDDQFSVERPDGSNFTLKIRSTKLEDSAMYFCASRSTGSDTEAFFGQGTRLTVV.

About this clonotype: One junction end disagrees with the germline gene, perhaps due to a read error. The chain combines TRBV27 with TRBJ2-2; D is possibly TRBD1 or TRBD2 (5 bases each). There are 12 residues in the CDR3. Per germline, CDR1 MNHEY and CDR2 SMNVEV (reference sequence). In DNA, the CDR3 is TGTGCCAGCAGTTTATTCCCCGGGGACCTGTTTTTT. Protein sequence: CASSLFPGDLFF.

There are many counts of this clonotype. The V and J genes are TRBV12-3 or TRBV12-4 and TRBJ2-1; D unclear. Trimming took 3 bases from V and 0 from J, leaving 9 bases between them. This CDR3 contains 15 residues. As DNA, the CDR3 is TGTGCCAGCAGTTTGACCAGCCACTCCTACAATGAGCAGTTCTTC. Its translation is CASSLTSHSYNEQFF.

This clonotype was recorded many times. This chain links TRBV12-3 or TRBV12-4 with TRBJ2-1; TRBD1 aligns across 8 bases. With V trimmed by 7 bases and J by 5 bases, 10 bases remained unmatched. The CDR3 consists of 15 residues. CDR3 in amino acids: CASNIPGQVNNEQFF. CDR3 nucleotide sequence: TGTGCCAGCAACATACCGGGACAGGTCAACAATGAGCAGTTCTTC.

CDR3 nucleotides: TGTGCCAGCAGTCTCCGGGACATATACAATGAGCAGTTCTTC. Its translation is CASSLRDIYNEQFF. The chain is built from TRBV6-1 and TRBJ2-1; TRBD1 is a possible D gene (6 bases). The CDR3 spans 14 residues. Trimming removed 5 bases at V and 4 bases at J, with 12 bases between. Germline CDR1 and CDR2: MNHNS and SASEGT.

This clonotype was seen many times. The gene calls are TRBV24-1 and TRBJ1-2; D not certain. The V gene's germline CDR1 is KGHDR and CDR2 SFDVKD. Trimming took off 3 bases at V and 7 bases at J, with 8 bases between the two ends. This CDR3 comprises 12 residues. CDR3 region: CATSDTVVGYTF. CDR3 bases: TGTGCCACCAGTGATACTGTCGTTGGCTACACCTTC.